This T cell receptor beta chain comes out of a study of T cells in Graves' hyperthyroidism and ophthalmopathy. Looking at the study overall: Once the initial diagnosis was made, peripheral blood was obtained before any treatment.

At least ten counts were recorded for this clonotype. Its specificity is unknown. Amplification targeted TCR beta CDR3 regions from RNA transcripts. The HTBI set primed first-round TCR CDR3 RT-PCR. Each CDR3 protein gets one entry after TCRdb re-called the multiplex PCR reads with MiXCR. Among some 570,000 distinct CDR3 sequences listed, about a sixth were seen once. Study results and limitations: The blood repertoire included most of the expanded thyroid clonotypes above 0.001.

Ophthalmopathy patients had Clinical Activity Score at least 3, NOSPECS grade at least 4, duration under 3 months. Fresh peripheral blood, about 9.3 ml, yielded the PBMCs. Trimming removed 8 bases from V and 3 bases from J, with 11 bases in between. CDR3 length equals 12 residues. In germline, CDR1 is ENHRY, CDR2 SYGVKD. This clonotype was obtained from a woman between 18 and 30 years old with Graves' ophthalmopathy. The specimen was blood. The rearrangement joins TRBV10-3 to TRBJ2-7; D remains unclear. The CDR3 DNA is TGTGCCATCCAGGACCGAGTCTACGAGCAGTACTTC. Protein: CAIQDRVYEQYF.